The 19 T cell receptor beta chains below all came from one sample that was sequenced in a study of blood T cells in healthy people across ages. The use of a sample-barcoded 5' primer and a J-beta primer mix characterized a second PCR of about 6 to 12 cycles. TCRdb reanalysed the 5' RACE reads using MiXCR and keeps one entry per CDR3 protein. The sample holds around 940,000 distinct CDR3 sequences; 51% are singletons and the top ten take roughly 23%. Sequenced: blood. The receptors were gathered from a woman aged 60 to 75 in good health.

This clonotype was observed a few times. The chain couples TRBV29-1 to TRBJ2-7; perhaps TRBD2 as D (7 bases). Germline-derived CDR1 and CDR2 are SQVTM and ANQGSEA. V was cut by 7 bases and J by 5 bases, with 18 bases left in between. CDR3 size: 13 residues. The CDR3 region has the DNA TGCAGCGCCGAGGGGGGGTTTGGGGACGAGCAGTACTTC. This sequence encodes CSAEGGFGDEQYF.

This chain links TRBV11-2 with TRBJ2-3; D might be TRBD2 (6 bases). Germline lookup yields CDR1 SGHAT and CDR2 FQNNGV. V gave up 4 bases and J gave up 3 bases, with 23 bases separating them. The CDR3 totals 18 residues. The CDR3 region has the DNA TGTGCCAGCAGCTCCGGGACGGGTTGGGGACTCGGAACAGATACGCAGTATTTT. This gives the protein CASSSGTGWGLGTDTQYF.

This sequence joins TRBV9 and TRBJ2-2; D is perhaps TRBD1 (6 bases). CDR3 length equals 15 residues. Trimming stripped 1 base from V and 7 bases from J, with 14 bases between. Germline values: CDR1 SGDLS, CDR2 YYNGEE. The CDR3 region has the DNA TGTGCCAGCAGCGTAACTACAGGGACGAGCGGGGAGCTGTTTTTT. Its protein is CASSVTTGTSGELFF.

The V call is TRBV27, the J call TRBJ2-5; D might be TRBD1 (6 bases). The ends were cut back, 6 bases at V and 11 bases at J, with 22 bases in the middle. The CDR3 has 14 residues. Germline CDR1 MNHEY, CDR2 SMNVEV (reference sequence). CDR3 loop: CASRWGQTYNEQYF. The CDR3 coding sequence is TGTGCCAGCAGATGGGGACAAACTTACAATGAGCAGTACTTC.

The count of this clonotype is one. The chain recombines TRBV12-3 or TRBV12-4 with TRBJ1-3; D ambiguous. This CDR3 is 13 amino acids long. V dropped 3 bases and J dropped 4 bases, with 7 bases sitting between them. The CDR3 DNA reads TGTGCCAGCAGTTTTTATCTGGGAAACACCATATATTTT. This encodes CASSFYLGNTIYF.

This clonotype has only one observation. The V call is TRBV2, the J call TRBJ1-5; D gene uncertain. CDR1 and CDR2 (germline): SNHLY, FYNNEI. The V end lost 3 bases, the J end lost 3 bases, and 9 bases lay between the germline ends. The CDR3 totals 14 residues. The CDR3 region has the DNA TGTGCCAGCAGTGACCAAGGAGCCAATCAGCCCCAGCATTTT. Its protein is CASSDQGANQPQHF.

The chain joins TRBV14 to TRBJ1-2, with TRBD1 matching 8 bases. The CDR3 runs 13 residues. Germline CDR1 reads SGHDN; CDR2 reads FVKESK. The trim removed 4 bases at V and 8 bases at J, leaving 6 bases unmatched. In nucleotides, the CDR3 is TGTGCCAGCAGCCTTGACAGGGGTTTCGGCTACACCTTC. Translated: CASSLDRGFGYTF.

The gene calls are TRBV30 and TRBJ2-6; tentatively, D is TRBD2 (6 bases). CDR1 is GTSNPN and CDR2 is SVGIG in the germline V gene (reference sequence). The CDR3 runs 14 residues. V gave up 1 base and J gave up 3 bases, with 7 bases separating them. The CDR3 protein is CAWSAGLGANVLTF. In DNA form, the CDR3 reads TGTGCCTGGAGTGCGGGACTTGGGGCCAACGTCCTGACTTTC.

Only a few counts were recorded for this clonotype. The V call is TRBV29-1, the J call TRBJ1-2, with 7 bases aligning to TRBD1. Per the germline V gene, CDR1 is SQVTM and CDR2 is ANQGSEA. With 3 bases clipped from V and 4 bases from J, the junction kept 11 bases outside the gene matches. This CDR3 has 15 amino acids. The chain's CDR3 is CSVDGRQGLTYGYTF. CDR3 sequence (DNA): TGCAGCGTTGACGGCCGACAGGGTTTGACCTATGGCTACACCTTC.

The V call is TRBV5-6, the J call TRBJ2-1; D is undetermined. CDR3 size: 15 residues. V was shortened by 3 bases and J by 10 bases, with 20 bases between the two germline ends. Per germline, CDR1 SGHDT and CDR2 YYEEEE. The CDR3 sequence is CASSSRQPDRSEQFF. In nucleotides, the CDR3 is TGTGCCAGCAGCTCCCGGCAACCCGATCGCAGCGAGCAGTTCTTC. The whole variable domain, remainder taken from reference TRBV5-6 and TRBJ2-1, is DAGVTQSPTHLIKTRGQQVTLRCSPKSGHDTVSWYQQALGQGPQFIFQYYEEEERQRGNFPDRFSGHQFPNYSSELNVNALLLGDSALYLCASSSRQPDRSEQFFGPGTRLTVL.

The genes are TRBV29-1 and TRBJ1-2; no clear D gene. The CDR3 is made up of 13 amino acids. Germline CDR1 reads SQVTM; CDR2 reads ANQGSEA. Trimming removed 5 bases at V and 0 bases at J, with 10 bases between. The CDR3 DNA follows: TGCAGCGTTTCTGTGGTGACTAACTATGGCTACACCTTC. Translating gives CSVSVVTNYGYTF.

A note on this clonotype: This may arise from a read error, as a much more abundant clone is one base away. This chain links TRBV12-3 or TRBV12-4 with TRBJ2-5; possible D gene TRBD2, 5 bases. The CDR3 extends over 11 amino acids. CDR3 protein: CVSSNRLTQYF. DNA of the CDR3: TGTGTCAGCAGTAACAGACTAACTCAGTACTTC.

The gene calls are TRBV27 and TRBJ2-3, with 7 bases lining up with TRBD2. The CDR3 spans 16 residues. V shed 5 bases, J shed 2 bases, and the junction held 10 bases outside the gene matches. The germline V gene has CDR1 MNHEY and CDR2 SMNVEV (reference sequence). CDR3 residues: CASSPIGGGYTDTQYF. The CDR3 nucleotides read TGTGCCAGCAGTCCCATAGGCGGGGGTTACACAGATACGCAGTATTTT.

V usage is TRBV6-5 and J usage is TRBJ2-5, with no clear D. The CDR3 runs 12 residues. Trimming left V 4 bases short and J 5 bases short, with 8 bases between. From germline, CDR1 is MNHEY and CDR2 SVGAGI. CDR3 nucleotides: TGTGCCAGCAGTTCGACCTGGGAGACCCAGTACTTC. Amino acid sequence: CASSSTWETQYF.

This clonotype has more than one count but fewer than ten. The chain joins TRBV4-2 to TRBJ2-4, with a possible D match to TRBD2 (6 bases). The J call may not be correct, given that the DNA end is closer to TRBJ2-7. Germline V gene sequence: CDR1 LGHNA, CDR2 YNFKEQ. CDR3 length equals 13 residues. CDR3 residues: CASSPLASNEQYF. The CDR3 bases are TGTGCCAGCAGCCCGCTAGCGTCGAACGAGCAGTACTTC.

This rearrangement joins TRBV5-1 to TRBJ2-7, with 12 positions matching TRBD2. V shed 2 bases, J shed 2 bases, and the junction held 2 bases outside the gene matches. Germline V gene sequence: CDR1 SGHRS, CDR2 YFSETQ. This CDR3 is built from 15 residues. The CDR3 region has the DNA TGCGCCAGCAGCTTTACTAGCGGGGGGACCTACGAGCAGTACTTC. Its translation: CASSFTSGGTYEQYF.

This clonotype was found many times. This rearrangement joins TRBV28 to TRBJ2-7; the D gene is possibly TRBD2 (6 bases). Germline CDR1 reads MDHEN; CDR2 reads SYDVKM. The CDR3 consists of 14 residues. Deletions cut 5 bases from V and 5 bases from J, with 16 bases between. The CDR3 protein is CASSRWGESNEQYF. CDR3 coding DNA: TGTGCCAGCAGTCGGTGGGGGGAGTCCAACGAGCAGTACTTC.

The chain links TRBV2 to TRBJ2-1; 10 bases are a match to TRBD2. The CDR3 runs 14 residues. V shed 6 bases, J shed 6 bases, and the junction held 5 bases outside the gene matches. Per germline, CDR1 SNHLY and CDR2 FYNNEI. The CDR3 coding sequence is TGTGCCAGCAGCAAGCGGGAGGGCCGCAATGAGCAGTTCTTC. This gives the protein CASSKREGRNEQFF. The variable domain in full, completed from reference TRBV2 and TRBJ2-1, reads EPEVTQTPSHQVTQMGQEVILRCVPISNHLYFYWYRQILGQKVEFLVSFYNNEISEKSEIFDDQFSVERPDGSNFTLKIRSTKLEDSAMYFCASSKREGRNEQFFGPGTRLTVL.

This chain uses TRBV3-1 with TRBJ2-7, with D tentatively TRBD1 (6 bases). The CDR3 is 14 amino acids. Germline lookup yields CDR1 LGHDT and CDR2 YNNKEL (reference sequence). V was cut by 7 bases and J by 5 bases, with 18 bases left in between. The CDR3 DNA reads TGTGCCAGCACTCCAACAGGGCGCCCTGACGAGCAGTACTTC. It specifies CASTPTGRPDEQYF.